The T cell receptor beta chain described here comes from a study of T cell responses to AZD1222 COVID-19 vaccine. The overall study: It was second doses at about 4 or about 12 weeks that were pooled. Findings and limits, study-wide: Possibly, clonal diversity was underestimated; donors were largely white British and included more females. Elevations in Spike-specific TCR breadth and depth followed administration of two AZD1222 doses. Among those given AZD1222, only 5 to 7 were seropositive at baseline.

Remarks on this clone: Its antigen is unidentified.

The V gene's germline CDR1 is MDHEN and CDR2 SYDVKM. The CDR3 is 14 residues long. V was cut by 1 base and J by 11 bases, with 17 bases left in between. Sequencing was performed with immunoSEQ multiplex PCR; in TCRdb, only in-frame clones are kept and a portion is missing. The table lists about 180,000 clones, around 88% of them singletons. The sample was peripheral blood, taken on day 0 of AZD1222 vaccination. The V and J genes are TRBV28 and TRBJ1-1; D is undetermined. The source is an adult in good health. CDR3 nucleotides: TGTGCCAGCAGTTTATTCGGGGTCCGCTCGGTGGCTTTCTTT. It codes for CASSLFGVRSVAFF.